This is a list of T cell receptor beta chains from one sample in a study of T cell responses to AZD1222 COVID-19 vaccine. Only in-frame clones appear in the TCRdb table, and some are missing; sequencing was by immunoSEQ multiplex PCR. The repertoire holds some 150,000 clones, with over 75% as singletons. The starting material was peripheral blood, obtained on day 0 of AZD1222 vaccination. The receptors stem from an adult in good health. CDR3s include the opening cysteine and the closing phenylalanine or tryptophan. A D gene is named only where the DNA matches it firmly.

TRBV9	-	TRBJ2-1	TGTGCCAGCAGCGTAGGTATAGCCTCCTACAATGAGCAGTTCTTC	CASSVGIASYNEQFF
TRBV28	-	TRBJ2-7	TGTGCCAGCAACCTCTTTGGCGAGCAGTACTTC	CASNLFGEQYF
TRBV19	-	TRBJ1-5	TGTGCCAGTAGTATGACACTCTATAGCAATCAGCCCCAGCATTTT	CASSMTLYSNQPQHF
TRBV6-5	-	TRBJ1-1	TGTGCCAGCGGGCAGGGATACGGCTTCACTGAAGCTTTCTTT	CASGQGYGFTEAFF
TRBV27	TRBD2	TRBJ2-7	TGTGCCAGCAGTTCCCTGAGGCTAGCGGGAGGCGGGGACGAGCAGTACTTC	CASSSLRLAGGGDEQYF
TRBV28	-	TRBJ1-2	TGTGCCAGCAGTTTTAATTGGGGCGGCTACACCTTC	CASSFNWGGYTF
TRBV28	TRBD2	TRBJ2-7	TGTGCCAGCAGTCTCGGACTAGTACGGGAGCAGTACTTC	CASSLGLVREQYF
TRBV27	-	TRBJ2-7	TGTGCCAGCAGTTTAGTGGAGACCTACGAGCAGTACTTC	CASSLVETYEQYF
TRBV9	TRBD1	TRBJ1-5	TGTGCCAGCAGCGGTGTGGGGACAGATCCCCAGCATTTT	CASSGVGTDPQHF
TRBV7-6	-	TRBJ2-7	TGTGCCAGCAGCCTCAGGGGGGGAGTCGACGAGCAGTACTTC	CASSLRGGVDEQYF